This TCR beta chain stems from a study of cytomegalovirus exposure and HLA in healthy donors. The length of the CDR3 is 13 residues. Trimming left V 2 bases short and J 5 bases short, with 9 bases between. PCR employed 60 Vbeta and 13 Jbeta primers. Generated by immunoSEQ multiplex PCR, the TCRdb table keeps only in-frame clones and is missing some. The table includes fewer than 90,000 clones, less than 75% detected once. This sequence joins TRBV23-1 and TRBJ1-1; tentative D call: TRBD1 (5 bases). TRBV23-1 is an open reading frame whose function is uncertain. Material for sequencing was PBMCs. The receptor comes from a man aged 35-49 years in good health and CMV-seropositive. Here the CDR3 DNA reads TGCGCCAGCAGTCAAGGGGGGAATACTGAAGCTTTCTTT. Translated, it gives CASSQGGNTEAFF.